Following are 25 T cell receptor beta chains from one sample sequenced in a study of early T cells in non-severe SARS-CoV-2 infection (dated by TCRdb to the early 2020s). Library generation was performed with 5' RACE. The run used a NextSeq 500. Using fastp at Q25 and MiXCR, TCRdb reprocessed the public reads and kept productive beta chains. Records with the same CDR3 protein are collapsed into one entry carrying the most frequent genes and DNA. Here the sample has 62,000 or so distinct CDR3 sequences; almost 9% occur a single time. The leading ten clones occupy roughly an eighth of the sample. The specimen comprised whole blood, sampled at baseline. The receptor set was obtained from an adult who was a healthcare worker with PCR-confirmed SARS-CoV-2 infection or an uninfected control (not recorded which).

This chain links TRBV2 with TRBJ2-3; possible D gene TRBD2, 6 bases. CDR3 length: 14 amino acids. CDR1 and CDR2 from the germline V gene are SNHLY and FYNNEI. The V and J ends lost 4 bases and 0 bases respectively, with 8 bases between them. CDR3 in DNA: TGTGCCAGCAGTGCGGGGGATAGCACAGATACGCAGTATTTT. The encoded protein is CASSAGDSTDTQYF.

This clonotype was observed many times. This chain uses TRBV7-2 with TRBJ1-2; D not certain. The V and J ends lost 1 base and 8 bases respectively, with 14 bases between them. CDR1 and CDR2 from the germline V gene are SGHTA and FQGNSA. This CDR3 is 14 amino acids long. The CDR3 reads CASSLGGGLGGYTF. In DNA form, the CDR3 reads TGTGCCAGCAGCTTAGGTGGTGGCCTGGGAGGCTACACCTTC.

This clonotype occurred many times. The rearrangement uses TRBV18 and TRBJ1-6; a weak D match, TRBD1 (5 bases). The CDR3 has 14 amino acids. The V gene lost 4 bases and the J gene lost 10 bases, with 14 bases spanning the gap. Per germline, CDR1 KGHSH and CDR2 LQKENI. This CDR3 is CASSRLGGDSPLHF. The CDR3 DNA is TGTGCCAGCTCACGTCTAGGTGGGGACTCACCCCTCCACTTT.

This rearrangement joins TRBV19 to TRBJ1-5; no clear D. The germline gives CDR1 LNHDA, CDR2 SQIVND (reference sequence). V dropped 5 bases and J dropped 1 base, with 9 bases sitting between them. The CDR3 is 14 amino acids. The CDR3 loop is CASSWRGSNQPQHF. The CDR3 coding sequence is TGTGCCAGTAGTTGGCGGGGAAGCAATCAGCCCCAGCATTTT.

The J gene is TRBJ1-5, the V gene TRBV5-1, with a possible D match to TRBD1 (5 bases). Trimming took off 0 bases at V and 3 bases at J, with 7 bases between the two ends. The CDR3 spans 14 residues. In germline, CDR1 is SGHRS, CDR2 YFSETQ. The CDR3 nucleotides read TGCGCCAGCAGCTTGGAACAGGACAATCAGCCCCAGCATTTT. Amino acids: CASSLEQDNQPQHF.

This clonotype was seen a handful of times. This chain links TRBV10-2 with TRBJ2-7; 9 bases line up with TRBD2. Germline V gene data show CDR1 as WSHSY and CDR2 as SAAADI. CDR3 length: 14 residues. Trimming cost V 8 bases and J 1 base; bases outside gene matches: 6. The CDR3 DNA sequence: TGCGCCAGCGGGACGAGCGGGGGGTCCTACGAGCAGTACTTC. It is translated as CASGTSGGSYEQYF.

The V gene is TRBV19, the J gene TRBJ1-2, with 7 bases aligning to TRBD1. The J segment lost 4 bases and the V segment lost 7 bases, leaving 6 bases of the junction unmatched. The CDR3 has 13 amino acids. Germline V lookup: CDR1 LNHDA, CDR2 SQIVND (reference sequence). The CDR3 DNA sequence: TGTGCCAGTATGGACAGGCCCTCCTATGGCTACACCTTC. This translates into CASMDRPSYGYTF.

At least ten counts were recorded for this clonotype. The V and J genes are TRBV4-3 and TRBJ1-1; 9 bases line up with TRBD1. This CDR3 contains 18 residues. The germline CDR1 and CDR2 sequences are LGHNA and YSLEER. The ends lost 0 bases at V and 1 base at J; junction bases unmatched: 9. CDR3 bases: TGCGCCAGCAGCCAAGATTTTTACGGGACAGGGTCGAACACTGAAGCTTTCTTT. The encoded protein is CASSQDFYGTGSNTEAFF.

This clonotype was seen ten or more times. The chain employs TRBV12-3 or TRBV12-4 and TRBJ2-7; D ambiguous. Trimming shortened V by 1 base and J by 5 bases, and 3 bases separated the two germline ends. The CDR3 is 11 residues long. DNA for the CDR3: TGTGCCAGCAGTTTAGTTGACGAGCAGTACTTC. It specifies CASSLVDEQYF.

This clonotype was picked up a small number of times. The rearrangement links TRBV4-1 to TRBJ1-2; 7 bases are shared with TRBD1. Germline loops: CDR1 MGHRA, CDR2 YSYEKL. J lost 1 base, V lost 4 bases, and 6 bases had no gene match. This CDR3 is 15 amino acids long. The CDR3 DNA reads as TGCGCCAGCAGCCCCTACAGGGGTGTTAACTATGGCTACACCTTC. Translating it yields CASSPYRGVNYGYTF.

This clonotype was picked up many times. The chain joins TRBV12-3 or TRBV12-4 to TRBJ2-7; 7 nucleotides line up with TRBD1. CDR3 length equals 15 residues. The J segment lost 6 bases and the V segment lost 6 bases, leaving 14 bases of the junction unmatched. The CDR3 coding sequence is TGTGCCAGCAGACCCCGGACAGGCCCCTCTGGCGAGCAGTACTTC. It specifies CASRPRTGPSGEQYF.

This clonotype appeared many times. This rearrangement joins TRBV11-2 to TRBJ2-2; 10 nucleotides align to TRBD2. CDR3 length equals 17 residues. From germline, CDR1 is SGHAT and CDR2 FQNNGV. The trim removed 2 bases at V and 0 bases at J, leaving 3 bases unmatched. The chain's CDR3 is CASSLFSGRTNTGELFF. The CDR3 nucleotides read TGTGCCAGCAGCTTATTTAGCGGGAGGACGAACACCGGGGAGCTGTTTTTT.

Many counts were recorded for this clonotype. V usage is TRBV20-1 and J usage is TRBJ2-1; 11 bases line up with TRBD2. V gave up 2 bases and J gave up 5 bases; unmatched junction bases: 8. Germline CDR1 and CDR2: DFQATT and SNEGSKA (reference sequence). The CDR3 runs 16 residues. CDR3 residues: CSARPSGTSGHNEQFF. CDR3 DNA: TGCAGTGCTAGACCCTCGGGGACTAGCGGACACAATGAGCAGTTCTTC.

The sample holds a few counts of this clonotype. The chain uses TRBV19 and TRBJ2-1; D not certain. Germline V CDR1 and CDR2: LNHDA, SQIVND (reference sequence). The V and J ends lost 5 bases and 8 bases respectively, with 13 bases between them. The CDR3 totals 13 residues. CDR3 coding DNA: TGTGCCAGTAGTTCGGGCCATATGGATGAGCAGTTCTTC. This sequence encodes CASSSGHMDEQFF.

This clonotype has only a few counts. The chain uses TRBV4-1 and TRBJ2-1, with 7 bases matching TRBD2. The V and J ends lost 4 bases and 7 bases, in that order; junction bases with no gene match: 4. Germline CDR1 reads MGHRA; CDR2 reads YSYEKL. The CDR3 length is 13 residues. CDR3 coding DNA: TGCGCCAGCAGCCGTCTAGCGGCAAATGAGCAGTTCTTC. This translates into CASSRLAANEQFF.

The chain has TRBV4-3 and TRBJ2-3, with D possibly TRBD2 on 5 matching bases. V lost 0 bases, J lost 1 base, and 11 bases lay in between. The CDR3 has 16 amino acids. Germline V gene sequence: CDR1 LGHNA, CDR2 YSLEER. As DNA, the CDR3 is TGCGCCAGCAGCCAAGATTTCGTTAGCGGCACAGATACGCAGTATTTT. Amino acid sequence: CASSQDFVSGTDTQYF.

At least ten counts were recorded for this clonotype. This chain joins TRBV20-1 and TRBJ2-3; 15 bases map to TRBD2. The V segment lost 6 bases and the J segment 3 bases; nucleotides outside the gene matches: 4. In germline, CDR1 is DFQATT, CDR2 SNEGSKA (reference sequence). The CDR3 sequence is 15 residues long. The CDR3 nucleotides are TGCAGTGCCCGGACTAGCGGGAGGGGAACAGATACGCAGTATTTT. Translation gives CSARTSGRGTDTQYF.

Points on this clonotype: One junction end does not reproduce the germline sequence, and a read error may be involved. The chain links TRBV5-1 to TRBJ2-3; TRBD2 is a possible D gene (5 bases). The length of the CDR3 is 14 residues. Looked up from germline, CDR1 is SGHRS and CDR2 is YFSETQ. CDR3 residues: CASSLAASRDTQYF. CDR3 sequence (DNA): TGCGCCAGCAGCTTGGCAGCTAGCAGAGATACGCAGTATTTT.

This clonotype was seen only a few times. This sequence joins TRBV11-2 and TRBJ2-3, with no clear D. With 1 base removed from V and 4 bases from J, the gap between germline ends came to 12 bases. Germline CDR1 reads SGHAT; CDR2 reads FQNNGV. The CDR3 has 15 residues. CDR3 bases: TGTGCCAGCAGCTTAGGCCGCGTTGGGCCAGATACGCAGTATTTT. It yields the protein CASSLGRVGPDTQYF.

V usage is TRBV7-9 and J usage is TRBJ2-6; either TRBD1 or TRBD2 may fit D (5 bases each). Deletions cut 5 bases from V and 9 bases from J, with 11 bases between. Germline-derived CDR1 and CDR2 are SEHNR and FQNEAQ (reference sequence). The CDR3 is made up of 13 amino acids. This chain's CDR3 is CASSNQGDNVLTF. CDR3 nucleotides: TGTGCCAGCAGCAATCAGGGAGACAACGTCCTGACTTTC.

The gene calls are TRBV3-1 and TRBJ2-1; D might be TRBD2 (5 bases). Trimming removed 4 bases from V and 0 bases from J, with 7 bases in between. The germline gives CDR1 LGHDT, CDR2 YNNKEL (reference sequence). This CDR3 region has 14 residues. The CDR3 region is CASSLRDSYNEQFF. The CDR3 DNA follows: TGTGCCAGCAGCCTACGGGACTCCTACAATGAGCAGTTCTTC.

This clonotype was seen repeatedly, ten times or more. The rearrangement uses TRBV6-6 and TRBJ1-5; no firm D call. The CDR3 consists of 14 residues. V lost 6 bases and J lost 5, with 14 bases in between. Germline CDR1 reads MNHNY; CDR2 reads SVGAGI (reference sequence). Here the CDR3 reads CASSSDTQHQPQHF. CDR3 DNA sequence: TGTGCCAGCAGCTCCGACACCCAGCATCAGCCCCAGCATTTT.

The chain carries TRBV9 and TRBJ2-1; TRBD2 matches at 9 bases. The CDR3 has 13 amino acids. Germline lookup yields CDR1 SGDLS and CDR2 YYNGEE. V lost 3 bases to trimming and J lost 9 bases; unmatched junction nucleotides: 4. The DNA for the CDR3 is TGTGCCAGCAGCGAGAGCGGGAGGTTTGAGCAGTTCTTC. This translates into CASSESGRFEQFF.

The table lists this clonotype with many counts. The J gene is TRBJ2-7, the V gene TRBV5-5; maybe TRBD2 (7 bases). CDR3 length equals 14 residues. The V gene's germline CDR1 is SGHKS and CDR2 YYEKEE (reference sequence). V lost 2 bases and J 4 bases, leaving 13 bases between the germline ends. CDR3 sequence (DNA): TGTGCCAGCAGCTTCGCTAGGGGGGGATACGAGCAGTACTTC. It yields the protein CASSFARGGYEQYF.

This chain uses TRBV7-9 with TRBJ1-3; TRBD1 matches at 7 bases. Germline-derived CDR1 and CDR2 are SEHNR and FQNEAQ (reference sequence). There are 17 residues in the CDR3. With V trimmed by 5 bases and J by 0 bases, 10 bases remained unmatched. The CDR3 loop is CASSPRRDSYSGNTIYF. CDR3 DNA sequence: TGTGCCAGCAGCCCAAGACGGGACAGCTACTCTGGAAACACCATATATTTT.